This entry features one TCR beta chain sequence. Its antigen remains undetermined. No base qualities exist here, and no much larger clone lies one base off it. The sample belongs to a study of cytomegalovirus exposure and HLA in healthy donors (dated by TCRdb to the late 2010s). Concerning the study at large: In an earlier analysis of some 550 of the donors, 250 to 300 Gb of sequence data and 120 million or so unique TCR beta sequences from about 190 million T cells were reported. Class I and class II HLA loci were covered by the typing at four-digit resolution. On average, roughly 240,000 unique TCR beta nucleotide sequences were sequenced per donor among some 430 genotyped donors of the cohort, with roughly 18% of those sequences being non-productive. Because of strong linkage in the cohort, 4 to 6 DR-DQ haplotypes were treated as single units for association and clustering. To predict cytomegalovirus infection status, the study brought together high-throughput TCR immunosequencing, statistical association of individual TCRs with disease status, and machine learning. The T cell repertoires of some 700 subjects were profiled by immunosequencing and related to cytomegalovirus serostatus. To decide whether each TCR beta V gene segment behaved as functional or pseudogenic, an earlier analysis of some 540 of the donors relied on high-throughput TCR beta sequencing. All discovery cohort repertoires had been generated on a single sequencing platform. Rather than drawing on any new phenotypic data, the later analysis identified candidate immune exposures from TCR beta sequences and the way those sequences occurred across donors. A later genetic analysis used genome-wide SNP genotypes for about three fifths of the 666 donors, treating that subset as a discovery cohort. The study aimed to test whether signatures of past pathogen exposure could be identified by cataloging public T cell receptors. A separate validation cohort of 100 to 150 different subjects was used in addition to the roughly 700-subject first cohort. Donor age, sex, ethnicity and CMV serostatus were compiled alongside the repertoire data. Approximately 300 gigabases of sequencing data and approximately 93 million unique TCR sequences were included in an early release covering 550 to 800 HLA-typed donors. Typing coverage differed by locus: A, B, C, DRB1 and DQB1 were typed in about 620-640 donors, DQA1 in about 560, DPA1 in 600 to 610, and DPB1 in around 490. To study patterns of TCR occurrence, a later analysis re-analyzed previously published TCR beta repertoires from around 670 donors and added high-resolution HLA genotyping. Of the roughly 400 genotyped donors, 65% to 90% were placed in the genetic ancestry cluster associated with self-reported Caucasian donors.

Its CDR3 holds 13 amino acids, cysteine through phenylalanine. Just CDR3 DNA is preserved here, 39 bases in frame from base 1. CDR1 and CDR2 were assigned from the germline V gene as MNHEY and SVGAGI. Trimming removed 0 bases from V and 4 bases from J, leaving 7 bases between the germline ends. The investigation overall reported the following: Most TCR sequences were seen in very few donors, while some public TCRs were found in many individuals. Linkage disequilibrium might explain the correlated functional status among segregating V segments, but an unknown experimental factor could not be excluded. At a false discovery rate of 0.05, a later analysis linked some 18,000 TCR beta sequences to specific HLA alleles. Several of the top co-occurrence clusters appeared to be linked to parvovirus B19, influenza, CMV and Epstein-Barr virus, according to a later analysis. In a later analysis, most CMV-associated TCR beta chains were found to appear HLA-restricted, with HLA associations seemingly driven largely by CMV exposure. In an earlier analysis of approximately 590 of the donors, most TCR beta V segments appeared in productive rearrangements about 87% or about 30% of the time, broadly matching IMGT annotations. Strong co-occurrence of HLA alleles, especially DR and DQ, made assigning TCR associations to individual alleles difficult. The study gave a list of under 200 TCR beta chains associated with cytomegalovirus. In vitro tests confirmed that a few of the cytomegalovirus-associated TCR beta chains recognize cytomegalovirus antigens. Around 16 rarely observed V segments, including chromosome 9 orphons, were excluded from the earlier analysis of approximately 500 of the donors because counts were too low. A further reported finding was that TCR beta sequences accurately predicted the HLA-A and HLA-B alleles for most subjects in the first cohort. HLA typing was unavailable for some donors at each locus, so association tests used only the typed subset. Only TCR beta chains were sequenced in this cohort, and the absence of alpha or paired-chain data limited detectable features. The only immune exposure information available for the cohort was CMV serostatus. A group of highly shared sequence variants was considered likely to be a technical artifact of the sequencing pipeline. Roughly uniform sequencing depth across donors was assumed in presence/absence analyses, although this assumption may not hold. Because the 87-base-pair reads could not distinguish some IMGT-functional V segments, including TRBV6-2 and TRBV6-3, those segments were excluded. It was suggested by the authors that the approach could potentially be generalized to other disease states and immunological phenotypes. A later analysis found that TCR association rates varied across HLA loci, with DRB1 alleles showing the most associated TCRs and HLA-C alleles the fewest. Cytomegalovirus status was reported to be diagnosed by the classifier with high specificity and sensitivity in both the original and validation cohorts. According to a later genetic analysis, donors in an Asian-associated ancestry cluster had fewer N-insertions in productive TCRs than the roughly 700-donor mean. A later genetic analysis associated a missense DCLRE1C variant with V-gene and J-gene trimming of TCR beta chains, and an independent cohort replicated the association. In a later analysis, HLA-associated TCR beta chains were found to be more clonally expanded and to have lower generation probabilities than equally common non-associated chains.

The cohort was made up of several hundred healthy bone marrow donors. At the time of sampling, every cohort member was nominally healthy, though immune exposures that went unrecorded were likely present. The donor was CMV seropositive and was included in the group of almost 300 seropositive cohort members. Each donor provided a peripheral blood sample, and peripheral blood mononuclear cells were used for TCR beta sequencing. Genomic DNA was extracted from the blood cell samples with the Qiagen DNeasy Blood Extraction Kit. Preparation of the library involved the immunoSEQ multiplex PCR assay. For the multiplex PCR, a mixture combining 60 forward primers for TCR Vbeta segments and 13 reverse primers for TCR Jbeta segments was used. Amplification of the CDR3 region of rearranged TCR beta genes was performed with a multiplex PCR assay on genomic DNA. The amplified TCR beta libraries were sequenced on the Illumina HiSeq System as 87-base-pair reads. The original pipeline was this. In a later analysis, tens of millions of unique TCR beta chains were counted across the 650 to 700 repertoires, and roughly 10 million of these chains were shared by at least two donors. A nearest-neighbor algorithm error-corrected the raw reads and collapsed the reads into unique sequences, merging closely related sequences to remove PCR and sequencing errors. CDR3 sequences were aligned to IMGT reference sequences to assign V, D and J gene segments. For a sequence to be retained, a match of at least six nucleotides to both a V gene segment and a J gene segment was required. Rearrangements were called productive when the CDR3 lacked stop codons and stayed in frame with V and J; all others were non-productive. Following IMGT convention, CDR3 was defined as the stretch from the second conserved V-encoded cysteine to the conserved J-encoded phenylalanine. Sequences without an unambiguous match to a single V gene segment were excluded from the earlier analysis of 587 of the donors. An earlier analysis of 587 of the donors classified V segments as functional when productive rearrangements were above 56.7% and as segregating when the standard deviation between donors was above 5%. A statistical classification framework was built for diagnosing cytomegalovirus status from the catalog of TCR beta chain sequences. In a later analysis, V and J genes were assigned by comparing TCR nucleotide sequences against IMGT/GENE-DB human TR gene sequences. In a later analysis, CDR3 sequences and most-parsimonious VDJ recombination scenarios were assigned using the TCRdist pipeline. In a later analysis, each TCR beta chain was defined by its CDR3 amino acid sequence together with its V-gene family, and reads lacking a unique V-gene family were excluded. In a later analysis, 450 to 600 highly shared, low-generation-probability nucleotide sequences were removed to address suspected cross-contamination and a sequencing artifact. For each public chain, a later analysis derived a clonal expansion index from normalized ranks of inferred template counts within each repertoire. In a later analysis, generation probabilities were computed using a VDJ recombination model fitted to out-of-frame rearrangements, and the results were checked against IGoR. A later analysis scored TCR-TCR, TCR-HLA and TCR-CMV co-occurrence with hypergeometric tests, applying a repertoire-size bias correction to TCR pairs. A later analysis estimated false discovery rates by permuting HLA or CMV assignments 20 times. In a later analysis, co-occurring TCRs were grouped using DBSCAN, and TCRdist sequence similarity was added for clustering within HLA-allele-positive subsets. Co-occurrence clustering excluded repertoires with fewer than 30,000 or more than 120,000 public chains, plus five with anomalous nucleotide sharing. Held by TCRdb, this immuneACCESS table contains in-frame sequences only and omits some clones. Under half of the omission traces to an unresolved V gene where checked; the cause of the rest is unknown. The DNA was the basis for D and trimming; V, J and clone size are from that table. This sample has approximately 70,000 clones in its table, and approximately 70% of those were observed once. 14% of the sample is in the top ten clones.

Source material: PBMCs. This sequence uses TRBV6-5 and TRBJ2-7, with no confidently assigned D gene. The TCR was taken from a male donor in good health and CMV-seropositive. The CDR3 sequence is CASSYSRQYEQYF. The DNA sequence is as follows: TGTGCCAGCAGTTACTCCAGGCAGTACGAGCAGTACTTC.